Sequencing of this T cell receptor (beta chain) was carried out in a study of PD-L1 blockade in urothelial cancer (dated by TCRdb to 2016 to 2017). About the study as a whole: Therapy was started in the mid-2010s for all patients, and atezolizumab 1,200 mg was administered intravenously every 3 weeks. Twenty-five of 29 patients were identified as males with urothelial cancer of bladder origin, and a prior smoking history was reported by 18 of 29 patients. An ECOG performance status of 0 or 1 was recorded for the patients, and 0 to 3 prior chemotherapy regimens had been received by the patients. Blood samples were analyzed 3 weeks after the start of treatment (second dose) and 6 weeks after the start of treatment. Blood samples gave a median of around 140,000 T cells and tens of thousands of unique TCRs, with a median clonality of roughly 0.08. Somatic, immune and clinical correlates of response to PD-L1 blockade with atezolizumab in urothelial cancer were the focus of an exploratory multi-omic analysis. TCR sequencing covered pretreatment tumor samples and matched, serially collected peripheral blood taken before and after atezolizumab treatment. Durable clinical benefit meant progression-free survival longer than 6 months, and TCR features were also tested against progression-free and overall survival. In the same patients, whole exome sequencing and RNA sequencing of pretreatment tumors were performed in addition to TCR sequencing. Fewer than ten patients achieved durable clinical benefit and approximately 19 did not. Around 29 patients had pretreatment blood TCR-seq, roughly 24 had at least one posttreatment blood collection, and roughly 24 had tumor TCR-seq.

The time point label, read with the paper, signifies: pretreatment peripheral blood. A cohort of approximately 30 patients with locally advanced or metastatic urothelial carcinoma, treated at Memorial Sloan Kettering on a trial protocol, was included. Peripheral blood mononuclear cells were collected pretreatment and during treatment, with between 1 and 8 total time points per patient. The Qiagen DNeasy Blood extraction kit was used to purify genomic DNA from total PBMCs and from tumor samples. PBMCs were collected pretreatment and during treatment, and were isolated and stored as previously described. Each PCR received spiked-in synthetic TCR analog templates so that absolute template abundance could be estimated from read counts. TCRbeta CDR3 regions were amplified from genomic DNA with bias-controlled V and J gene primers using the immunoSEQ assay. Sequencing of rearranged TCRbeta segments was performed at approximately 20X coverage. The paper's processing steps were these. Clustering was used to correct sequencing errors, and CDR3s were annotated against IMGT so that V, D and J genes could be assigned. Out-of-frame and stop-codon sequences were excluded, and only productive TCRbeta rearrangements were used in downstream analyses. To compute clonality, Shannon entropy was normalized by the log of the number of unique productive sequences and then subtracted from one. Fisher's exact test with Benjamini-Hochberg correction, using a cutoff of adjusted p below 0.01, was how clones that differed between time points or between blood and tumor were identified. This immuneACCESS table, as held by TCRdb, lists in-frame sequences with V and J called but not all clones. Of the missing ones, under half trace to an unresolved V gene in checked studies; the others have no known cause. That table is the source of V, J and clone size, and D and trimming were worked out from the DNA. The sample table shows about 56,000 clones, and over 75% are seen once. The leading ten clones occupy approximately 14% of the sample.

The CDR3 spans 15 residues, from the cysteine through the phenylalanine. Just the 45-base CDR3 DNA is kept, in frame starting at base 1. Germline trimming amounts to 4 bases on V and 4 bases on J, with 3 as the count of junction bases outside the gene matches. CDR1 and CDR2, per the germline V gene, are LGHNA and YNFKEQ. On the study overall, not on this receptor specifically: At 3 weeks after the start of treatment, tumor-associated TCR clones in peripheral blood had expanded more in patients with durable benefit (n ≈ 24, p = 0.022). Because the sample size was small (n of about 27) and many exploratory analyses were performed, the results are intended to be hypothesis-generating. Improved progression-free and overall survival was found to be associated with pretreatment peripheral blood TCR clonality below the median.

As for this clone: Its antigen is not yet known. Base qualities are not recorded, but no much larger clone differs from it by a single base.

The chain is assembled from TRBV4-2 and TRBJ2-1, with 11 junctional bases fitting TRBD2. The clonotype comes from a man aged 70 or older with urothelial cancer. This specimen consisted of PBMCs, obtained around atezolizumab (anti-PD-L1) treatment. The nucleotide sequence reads TGTGCCAGCAGCCCCACTAGCGGGAGTTACAATGAGCAGTTCTTC. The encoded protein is CASSPTSGSYNEQFF.